Detailed here is one TCR beta chain. The junction shows a germline mismatch at one end, possibly a read error. This sample's RNA came from whole unsorted tissue. Distant lung tissue was collected more than 3 cm away from the tumor edge. Three rounds of nested PCR, following a modified ARM-PCR protocol, produced the TCRbeta library. TCRdb independently ran MiXCR on the multiplex PCR reads; one entry per CDR3 protein. Here the sample spans approximately 120,000 distinct CDR3 sequences, 60% to 80% being singletons. This sample is drawn from a study of tumor and adjacent non-tumor tissue in lung cancer. About the study: Patients comprised about a dozen adenocarcinoma, a couple of squamous cell carcinoma and 1 small cell lung cancer.

This CDR3 has 14 amino acids. Germline CDR1 and CDR2: SQVTM and ANQGSEA. The sequenced sample was distant non-tumor lung tissue. The chain has TRBV29-1 and TRBJ2-4, with D unclear. The TCR originated in a man aged 55 to 70 with non-small cell lung cancer. The CDR3 reads CSVRSVLARNIQYF. In DNA, the CDR3 is TGCAGCGTCAGGTCGGTCCTTGCCAGAAACATTCAGTACTTC.